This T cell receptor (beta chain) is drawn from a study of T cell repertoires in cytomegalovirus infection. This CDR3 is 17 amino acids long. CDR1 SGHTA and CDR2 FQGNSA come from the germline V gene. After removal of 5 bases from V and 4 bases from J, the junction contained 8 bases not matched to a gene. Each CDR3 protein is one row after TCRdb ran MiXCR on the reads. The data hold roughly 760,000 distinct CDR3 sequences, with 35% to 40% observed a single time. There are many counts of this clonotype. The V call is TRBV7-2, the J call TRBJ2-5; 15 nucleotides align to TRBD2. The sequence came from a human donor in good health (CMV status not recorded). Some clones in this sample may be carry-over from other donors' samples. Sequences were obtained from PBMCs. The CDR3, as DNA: TGTGCCAGCAGCCCTGTAGGGACTAGCGGGAGGTTAGAGACCCAGTACTTC. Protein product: CASSPVGTSGRLETQYF.